This TCR beta chain derives from a study of identical twins. Study findings and constraints: It was possible that invariant MAIT and iNKT cells partly confounded the zero-insertion analyses.

TCRdb used MiXCR to reprocess the 5' RACE reads, holding one entry per CDR3 protein. The sample contains some 900,000 distinct CDR3 sequences, roughly an eighth of which appear only once. About this clonotype: Its specificity is unknown.

These data were also filed under a second study, of yellow fever vaccine responses in identical twins.

The sequenced sample consisted of PBMCs. The clonotype comes from a woman aged 18-29 years in good health.

This CDR3 reads CASKGTGEYEQYF. DNA of the CDR3: TGTGCCAGCAAAGGGACAGGGGAGTACGAGCAGTACTTC. The chain combines TRBV10-3 with TRBJ2-7, with 10 bases identical to TRBD1. Germline V gene lookup returns CDR1 ENHRY and CDR2 SYGVKD. There are 13 residues in the CDR3. V shed 10 bases, J shed 4 bases, and the junction held 7 bases outside the gene matches.